What follows describes a single T cell receptor beta chain. CDR3 length: 16 amino acids. In germline, CDR1 is SGDLS, CDR2 YYNGEE. V shed 3 bases and J 3 bases; nucleotides not matched to a gene: 3. Some clones are missing from TCRdb's copy, which holds only in-frame ones; the method was immunoSEQ multiplex PCR. The sample yields tens of thousands of clones, roughly 90% seen once. The sample is drawn from a study of blood T cell repertoires in COVID-19. This receptor was obtained from a human donor in a cohort sampled during active COVID-19. The specimen sequenced was peripheral blood. The V call is TRBV9, the J call TRBJ1-6; 10 bases align to TRBD1. The CDR3 nucleotides are TGTGCCAGCAGCGGCGGGACAGGGGACTATAATTCACCCCTCCACTTT. It codes for CASSGGTGDYNSPLHF.